These 26 T cell receptor beta chains share one sample of origin, sequenced in a study of T-cell memory formation after mild COVID-19. One entry per CDR3 protein results from TCRdb running MiXCR on the 5' RACE reads. The table includes a few hundred thousand distinct CDR3 sequences, about an eighth detected once. Sample: PBMCs or a T cell subset sorted from them (not recorded which). The receptors originated from a man between 18 and 29 years old who had mild COVID-19 (a few samples of this study predate the infection). Cell type and time point are not known.

This clonotype was detected a few times. The chain has TRBV12-3 or TRBV12-4 and TRBJ2-7, with D possibly being TRBD1 or TRBD2 (5 bases each). Trimming pared 3 bases from V and 3 bases from J, leaving 6 bases between. CDR3 length: 12 residues. In nucleotides, the CDR3 is TGTGCCAGCAGTTTTGGGGGCTACGAGCAGTACGTC. The encoded protein is CASSFGGYEQYV.

The table lists this clonotype with a few counts. The chain links TRBV7-6 to TRBJ2-7, with TRBD1 matching 10 bases. J was trimmed by 7 bases and V by 7 bases; bases with no gene match: 13. Germline loops: CDR1 SGHVS, CDR2 FNYEAQ. The CDR3 runs 15 residues. In DNA, the CDR3 is TGTGCCAGCAACCCTGGGAGACAGGGGGCGGAGGAGCAGTACTTC. It encodes CASNPGRQGAEEQYF.

The sample holds many counts of this clonotype. The chain uses TRBV28 and TRBJ2-7, with 9 nucleotides matching TRBD1. V lost 5 bases and J lost 6; bases outside the gene matches: 5. The germline CDR1 and CDR2 sequences are MDHEN and SYDVKM. CDR3 length: 13 residues. The CDR3 reads CASSPGQGTEQYV. CDR3 DNA: TGTGCCAGCAGTCCGGGACAGGGTACCGAGCAGTACGTC.

The V and J genes are TRBV12-3 or TRBV12-4 and TRBJ2-5, with D tentatively TRBD1 or TRBD2 (5 bases each). Trimming removed 3 bases from V and 4 bases from J, with 15 bases in between. This CDR3 has 15 residues. The CDR3 region has the DNA TGTGCCAGCAGTTTCGGACGGGGTAGGGGAGAGACCCAGTACTTC. The encoded protein is CASSFGRGRGETQYF.

This clonotype was counted only a few times. The V and J genes are TRBV7-2 and TRBJ2-1; no reliable D call. This CDR3 is 14 amino acids long. CDR1 and CDR2 (germline): SGHTA, FQGNSA. Trimming took 5 bases from V and 2 from J, leaving 10 bases between them. The CDR3 nucleotides read TGTGCCAGCAGCAACGGCTTCGCCTACAATGAGCAGTTCTTC. Translation: CASSNGFAYNEQFF.

This clonotype was observed a few times. The rearrangement uses TRBV5-1 and TRBJ2-3; TRBD1 aligns across 10 bases. The germline V gene has CDR1 SGHRS and CDR2 YFSETQ. The CDR3 consists of 15 residues. V was clipped by 1 base and J by 4 bases; unmatched bases: 3. The CDR3 is CASSLSDRGPDTQYF. CDR3 bases: TGCGCCAGCAGCTTGAGCGACAGGGGGCCAGATACGCAGTATTTT.

There are many counts of this clonotype. For the CDR3, the DNA is TGCGCCAGCAGCTCTCAGGGGAATTCACCCCTCCACTTT. It is translated as CASSSQGNSPLHF. The chain carries TRBV5-1 and TRBJ1-6; D might be TRBD1 (6 bases). The CDR3 has 13 residues. CDR1 SGHRS and CDR2 YFSETQ come from the germline V gene. The V end was cut by 3 bases, the J end by 7 bases, with 8 bases between.

This clonotype was seen only a few times. This chain links TRBV3-1 with TRBJ2-3; D is ambiguous. V shed 3 bases and J shed 0 bases, with 13 bases lying between them. Germline V gene data show CDR1 as LGHDT and CDR2 as YNNKEL (reference sequence). CDR3 length equals 16 residues. CDR3 bases: TGTGCCAGCAGCCACTATGACACATCTAGCACAGATACGCAGTATTTT. Translating it yields CASSHYDTSSTDTQYF.

This clonotype was recorded at least ten times. The rearrangement links TRBV20-1 to TRBJ2-3; the D gene is possibly TRBD2 (6 bases). V was cut by 6 bases and J by 1 base, with 11 bases left in between. Germline V lookup: CDR1 DFQATT, CDR2 SNEGSKA (reference sequence). The CDR3 runs 13 residues. In DNA, the CDR3 is TGCAGTGCCAAGGGACTTGGCACAGATACGCAGTATTTT. It is translated as CSAKGLGTDTQYF.

This clonotype has only a few counts. V and J are TRBV6-5 and TRBJ2-7; D possibly corresponds to TRBD1 (5 bases). Trimming pared 6 bases from V and 0 bases from J, leaving 12 bases between. CDR1 and CDR2 from the germline V gene are MNHEY and SVGAGI. This CDR3 is built from 14 residues. This CDR3 is CASRRTLSSYEQYF. The CDR3 nucleotides are TGTGCCAGCAGACGGACATTAAGCTCCTACGAGCAGTACTTC.

The chain recombines TRBV7-2 with TRBJ1-1; TRBD1 aligns across 7 bases. The CDR3 is 14 residues long. J was trimmed by 4 bases and V by 4 bases; bases with no gene match: 6. The germline CDR1 and CDR2 sequences are SGHTA and FQGNSA. CDR3 sequence reads: CASSSQGWSTEAFF. DNA for the CDR3: TGTGCCAGCAGCTCACAGGGGTGGAGCACTGAAGCTTTCTTT.

V usage is TRBV5-6 and J usage is TRBJ2-3, with no clear D. The CDR3 is made up of 12 amino acids. Trimming stripped 5 bases from V and 6 bases from J, with 10 bases between. Germline V CDR1 and CDR2: SGHDT, YYEEEE. CDR3 protein: CASSWASDTQYF. DNA for the CDR3: TGTGCCAGCAGTTGGGCCTCCGATACGCAGTATTTT.

The chain carries TRBV20-1 and TRBJ1-2, with 7 bases fitting TRBD1. This CDR3 has 15 amino acids. The junction had 13 bases not matched to a gene; V was cut back by 6 bases and J by 3 bases. Germline V gene data show CDR1 as DFQATT and CDR2 as SNEGSKA (reference sequence). The CDR3 is CSALTQGRLDYGYTF. The CDR3 DNA sequence: TGCAGTGCATTGACACAGGGGCGGCTGGACTATGGCTACACCTTC.

This clonotype was counted between two and nine times. V gene TRBV25-1 combines with J gene TRBJ2-3; D is unresolved. The V end was cut by 5 bases, the J end by 0 bases, with 15 bases between. Germline V CDR1 and CDR2: MGHDK, SYGVNS. The CDR3 extends over 16 amino acids. In nucleotides, the CDR3 is TGTGCCAGCAGTAGGGCACCCTCATCTAGCACAGATACGCAGTATTTT. This encodes CASSRAPSSSTDTQYF.

This clonotype came up many times. CDR3 coding DNA: TGTGCCAGCAGCTCTCGGGTGGCAGACGGCATTCAGTACTTC. Residues: CASSSRVADGIQYF. The chain recombines TRBV7-6 with TRBJ2-4; D unclear. This CDR3 spans 14 amino acids. Deletions cut 4 bases from V and 9 bases from J, with 16 bases between. Germline V gene data show CDR1 as SGHVS and CDR2 as FNYEAQ. Full variable domain (outside the CDR3, taken from reference TRBV7-6 and TRBJ2-4): GAGVSQSPRYKVTKRGQDVALRCDPISGHVSLYWYRQALGQGPEFLTYFNYEAQQDKSGLPNDRFSAERPEGSISTLTIQRTEQRDSAMYRCASSSRVADGIQYFGAGTRLSVL.

The table lists this clonotype with many counts. The V and J genes are TRBV5-1 and TRBJ2-3, with 10 bases aligning to TRBD1. Germline V CDR1 and CDR2: SGHRS, YFSETQ. This CDR3 has 14 residues. Losses at the gene ends were 4 bases for V and 5 bases for J; bases not matched to a gene: 4. CDR3 coding DNA: TGCGCCAGCAGCCCGGACAGGGGGAAAGATACGCAGTATTTT. Its protein product is CASSPDRGKDTQYF.

This clonotype was observed a few times. V and J are TRBV10-3 and TRBJ2-7; 7 bases are shared with TRBD2. The V gene end was trimmed by 10 bases and the J gene end by 3 bases; junction bases not matched to a gene: 9. The CDR3 is made up of 13 amino acids. Germline V gene data show CDR1 as ENHRY and CDR2 as SYGVKD. CDR3 in amino acids: CATSPGTNYEQYV. CDR3 nucleotides: TGTGCCACCTCCCCCGGGACTAACTACGAGCAGTACGTC.

This clonotype was recorded a few times. The chain joins TRBV7-2 to TRBJ2-3; a weak D match, TRBD1 (5 bases). Germline V CDR1 and CDR2: SGHTA, FQGNSA. Trimming left V 1 base short and J 6 bases short, with 11 bases between. CDR3 size: 14 residues. The CDR3 protein is CASSLDRLGDTQYF. CDR3 in DNA: TGTGCCAGCAGCTTAGACAGGCTAGGGGATACGCAGTATTTT. Variable domain in full (rest from reference TRBV7-2 and TRBJ2-3): GAGVSQSPSNKVTEKGKDVELRCDPISGHTALYWYRQSLGQGLEFLIYFQGNSAPDKSGLPSDRFSAERTGGSVSTLTIQRTQQEDSAVYLCASSLDRLGDTQYFGPGTRLTVL.

This clonotype was recorded a few times. This chain connects TRBV25-1 to TRBJ2-7; D unclear. The V and J ends lost 4 bases and 0 bases respectively, with 10 bases between them. The CDR3 has 14 residues. The germline CDR1 and CDR2 sequences are MGHDK and SYGVNS. CDR3 loop: CASSGEFSSYEQYF. The CDR3 region has the DNA TGTGCCAGCAGTGGTGAATTCTCCTCCTACGAGCAGTACTTC.

This clonotype came up a few times. The CDR3 spells CASAELPLAGGDEQFF. The CDR3 DNA reads TGTGCCAGCGCTGAGTTGCCGCTAGCGGGGGGCGATGAGCAGTTCTTC. This sequence joins TRBV27 and TRBJ2-1, with TRBD2 matching over 11 bases. The CDR3 is made up of 16 amino acids. Germline V gene data show CDR1 as MNHEY and CDR2 as SMNVEV (reference sequence). Unmatched junction bases numbered 14, after V lost 8 bases and J lost 8 bases.

This clonotype was detected a few times. The chain combines TRBV20-1 with TRBJ1-2; 8 positions agree with TRBD1. The CDR3 runs to 14 residues. J lost 3 bases, V lost 5 bases, and 8 bases had no gene match. CDR1 and CDR2 (germline): DFQATT, SNEGSKA (reference sequence). The CDR3 nucleotides read TGCAGTGCTGGCAGGGGGCGCGGGTACTATGGCTACACCTTC. Translating it yields CSAGRGRGYYGYTF.

The V gene is TRBV27, the J gene TRBJ2-4; either TRBD1 or TRBD2 may fit D (5 bases each). Trimming removed 6 bases from V and 9 bases from J, with 12 bases in between. CDR1 and CDR2 (germline): MNHEY, SMNVEV (reference sequence). The CDR3 totals 12 residues. CDR3: CASSPGTGIQYF. In DNA form, the CDR3 reads TGTGCCAGCAGCCCCGGGACGGGCATTCAGTACTTC.

This clonotype was seen many times. The genes are TRBV5-1 and TRBJ2-7; D is ambiguous. The CDR3 spans 13 residues. Germline loops: CDR1 SGHRS, CDR2 YFSETQ. V gave up 0 bases and J gave up 5 bases, with 9 bases separating them. CDR3 protein: CASSLVGGDEQYF. The CDR3 nucleotides read TGCGCCAGCAGCTTGGTGGGCGGCGACGAGCAGTACTTC.

V usage is TRBV11-2 and J usage is TRBJ1-6; D uncertain. V was shortened by 1 base and J by 8 bases, with 6 bases between the two germline ends. The CDR3 extends over 13 amino acids. Per the germline V gene, CDR1 is SGHAT and CDR2 is FQNNGV. CDR3 sequence reads: CASSLVPDSPLHF. The CDR3 nucleotides are TGTGCCAGCAGCTTAGTTCCCGATTCACCCCTCCACTTT.

This clonotype showed up just a few times. The gene calls are TRBV7-2 and TRBJ1-5; D perhaps matches TRBD1 (5 bases). CDR1 is SGHTA and CDR2 is FQGNSA in the germline V gene. The CDR3 is 15 residues long. The V end lost 5 bases, the J end lost 5 bases, and 16 bases lay between the germline ends. The CDR3 region is CASSPGNTNYQPQHF. CDR3 nucleotides: TGTGCCAGCAGCCCAGGGAATACCAATTATCAGCCCCAGCATTTT.

The V gene is TRBV6-6, the J gene TRBJ1-2; tentatively, D is TRBD1 (6 bases). The CDR3 loop spans 13 amino acids. Trimming took 3 bases from V and 5 from J, leaving 10 bases between them. The germline V gene has CDR1 MNHNY and CDR2 SVGAGI (reference sequence). DNA of the CDR3: TGTGCCAGCAGTTATCAGGGGCCTTATGGCTACACCTTC. It encodes CASSYQGPYGYTF.